This TCR beta chain was documented in a study of T cells in Graves' hyperthyroidism and ophthalmopathy. Study-wide results and caveats: Ophthalmopathy onset followed model prediction by a median roughly 6.5 months.

This clonotype was recorded at least ten times. The antigen is not known. TCR beta CDR3 sequences were amplified from RNA transcripts. The HTBI primer set served for first-round RT-PCR of the TCR CDR3. MiXCR, run by TCRdb on the multiplex PCR reads, gives a single entry per CDR3 protein. The table shows 480,000 or so distinct CDR3 sequences, with over 13% occurring only once. A lack of ophthalmopathy progression within 18 months defined stable Graves' hyperthyroidism. Newly diagnosed patients aged 18 to 65 had hyperthyroidism of under 2 months' duration. Criteria for exclusion of patients were uncontrolled infection, other autoimmune disease, pregnancy or lactation. Per the germline V gene, CDR1 is SGHVS and CDR2 is FNYEAQ. The CDR3 has 15 amino acids. The junction had 4 bases not matched to a gene; V was cut back by 5 bases and J by 2 bases.

J is TRBJ2-5 and V is TRBV7-6, with 11 bases aligning to TRBD1. The TCR comes from a woman younger than 30 with Graves' hyperthyroidism. Sequencing input: blood. The CDR3 nucleotides read TGTGCCAGCAGCCTAGGGACAGGGGGGCAAGAGACCCAGTACTTC. Its translation is CASSLGTGGQETQYF.